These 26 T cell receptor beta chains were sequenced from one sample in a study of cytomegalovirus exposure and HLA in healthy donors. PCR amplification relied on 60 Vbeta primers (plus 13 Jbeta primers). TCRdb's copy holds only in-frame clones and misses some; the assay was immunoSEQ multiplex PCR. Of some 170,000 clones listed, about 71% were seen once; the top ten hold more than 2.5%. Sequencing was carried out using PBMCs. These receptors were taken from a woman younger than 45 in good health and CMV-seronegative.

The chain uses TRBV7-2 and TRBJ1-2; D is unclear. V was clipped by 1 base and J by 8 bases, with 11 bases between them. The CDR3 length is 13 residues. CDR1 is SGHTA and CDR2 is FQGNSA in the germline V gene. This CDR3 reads CASSLDRVAGYTF. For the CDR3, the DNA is TGTGCCAGCAGCTTAGATCGGGTTGCCGGCTACACCTTC. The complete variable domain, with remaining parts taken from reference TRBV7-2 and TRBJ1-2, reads GAGVSQSPSNKVTEKGKDVELRCDPISGHTALYWYRQSLGQGLEFLIYFQGNSAPDKSGLPSDRFSAERTGGSVSTLTIQRTQQEDSAVYLCASSLDRVAGYTFGSGTRLTVV.

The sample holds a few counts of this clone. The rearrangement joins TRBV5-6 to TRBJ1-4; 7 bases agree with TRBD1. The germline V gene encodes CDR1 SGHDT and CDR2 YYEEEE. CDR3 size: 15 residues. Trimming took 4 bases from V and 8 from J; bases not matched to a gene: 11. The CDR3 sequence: CASSLSGQEGEKLFF. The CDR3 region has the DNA TGTGCCAGCAGCCTCTCCGGACAGGAGGGCGAAAAACTGTTTTTT.

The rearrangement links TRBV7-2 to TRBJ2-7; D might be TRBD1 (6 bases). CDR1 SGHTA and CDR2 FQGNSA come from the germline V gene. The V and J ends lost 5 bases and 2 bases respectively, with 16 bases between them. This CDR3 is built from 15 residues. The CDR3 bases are TGTGCCAGCAGCATAACAGGGCTCCAAGCCTACGAGCAGTACTTC. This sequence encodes CASSITGLQAYEQYF.

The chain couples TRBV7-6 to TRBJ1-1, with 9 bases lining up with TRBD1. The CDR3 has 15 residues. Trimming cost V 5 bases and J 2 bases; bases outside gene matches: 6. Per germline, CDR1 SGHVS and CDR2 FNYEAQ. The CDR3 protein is CASSGRQGVNTEAFF. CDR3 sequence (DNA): TGTGCCAGCAGCGGACGACAGGGGGTTAACACTGAAGCTTTCTTT.

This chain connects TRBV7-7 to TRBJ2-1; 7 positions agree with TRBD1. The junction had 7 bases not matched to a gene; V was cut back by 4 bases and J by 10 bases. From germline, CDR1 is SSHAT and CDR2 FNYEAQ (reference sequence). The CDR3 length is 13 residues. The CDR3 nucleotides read TGTGCCAGCAGCTCCGACAGGGAAGGCGAGCAGTTCTTC. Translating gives CASSSDREGEQFF.

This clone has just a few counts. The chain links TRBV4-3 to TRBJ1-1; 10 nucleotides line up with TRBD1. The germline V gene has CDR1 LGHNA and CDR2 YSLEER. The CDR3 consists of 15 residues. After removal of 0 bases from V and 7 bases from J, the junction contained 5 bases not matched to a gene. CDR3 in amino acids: CASSQDRTGGSEAFF. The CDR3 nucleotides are TGCGCCAGCAGCCAAGACCGGACAGGGGGTAGTGAAGCTTTCTTT.

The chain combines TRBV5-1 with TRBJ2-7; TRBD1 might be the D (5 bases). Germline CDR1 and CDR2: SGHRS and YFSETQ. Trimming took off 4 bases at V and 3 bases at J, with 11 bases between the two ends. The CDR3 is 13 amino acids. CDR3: CASSRGADYEQYF. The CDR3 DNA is TGCGCCAGCAGCCGTGGGGCAGACTACGAGCAGTACTTC.

CDR3: CASSRQGAETQYF. The CDR3 nucleotides read TGTGCCAGCAGTCGGCAGGGGGCTGAGACCCAGTACTTC. V gene TRBV6-5 combines with J gene TRBJ2-5; TRBD1 aligns across 8 bases. With 5 bases clipped from V and 5 bases from J, the junction kept 4 bases outside the gene matches. The CDR3 is made up of 13 amino acids. Germline CDR1 reads MNHEY; CDR2 reads SVGAGI.

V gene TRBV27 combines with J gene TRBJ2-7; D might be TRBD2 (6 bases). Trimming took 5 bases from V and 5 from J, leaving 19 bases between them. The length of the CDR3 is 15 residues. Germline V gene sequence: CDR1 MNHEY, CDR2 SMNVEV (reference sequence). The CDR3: CASSPNPTGDHEQYF. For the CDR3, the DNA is TGTGCCAGCAGTCCGAATCCAACGGGAGACCACGAGCAGTACTTC.

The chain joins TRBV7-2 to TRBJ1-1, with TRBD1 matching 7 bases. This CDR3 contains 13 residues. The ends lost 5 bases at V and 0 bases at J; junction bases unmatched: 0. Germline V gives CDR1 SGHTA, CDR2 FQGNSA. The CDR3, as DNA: TGTGCCAGCAGCGGACAGGTGAACACTGAAGCTTTCTTT. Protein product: CASSGQVNTEAFF.

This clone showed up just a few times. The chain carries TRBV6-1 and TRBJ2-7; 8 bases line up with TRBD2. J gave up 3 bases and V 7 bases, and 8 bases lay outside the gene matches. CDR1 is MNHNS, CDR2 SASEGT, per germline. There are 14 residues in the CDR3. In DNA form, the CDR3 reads TGTGCCAGCACGGGCCCGGGGGGGTTCTACGAGCAGTACTTC. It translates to CASTGPGGFYEQYF.

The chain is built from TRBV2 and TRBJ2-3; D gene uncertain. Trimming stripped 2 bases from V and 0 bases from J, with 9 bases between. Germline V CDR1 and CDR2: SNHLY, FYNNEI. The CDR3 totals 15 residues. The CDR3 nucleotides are TGTGCCAGCAGTGAAAGAACACCTAGCACAGATACGCAGTATTTT. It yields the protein CASSERTPSTDTQYF.

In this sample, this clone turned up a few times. CDR3: CASSLASGGAPYNEQFF. DNA for the CDR3: TGTGCCAGCAGCTTAGCTAGCGGGGGTGCCCCCTACAATGAGCAGTTCTTC. The chain combines TRBV7-2 with TRBJ2-1; 9 positions match TRBD2. With V trimmed by 0 bases and J by 2 bases, 5 bases remained unmatched. CDR3 size: 17 residues. Germline V gene data show CDR1 as SGHTA and CDR2 as FQGNSA. The variable domain in full, completed from reference TRBV7-2 and TRBJ2-1, reads GAGVSQSPSNKVTEKGKDVELRCDPISGHTALYWYRQSLGQGLEFLIYFQGNSAPDKSGLPSDRFSAERTGGSVSTLTIQRTQQEDSAVYLCASSLASGGAPYNEQFFGPGTRLTVL.

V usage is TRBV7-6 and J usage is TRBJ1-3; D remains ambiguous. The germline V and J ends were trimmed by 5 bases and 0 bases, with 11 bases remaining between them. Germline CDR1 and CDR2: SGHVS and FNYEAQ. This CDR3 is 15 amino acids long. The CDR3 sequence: CASSLHSSSGNTIYF. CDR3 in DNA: TGTGCCAGCAGCCTTCACTCGAGCTCTGGAAACACCATATATTTT.

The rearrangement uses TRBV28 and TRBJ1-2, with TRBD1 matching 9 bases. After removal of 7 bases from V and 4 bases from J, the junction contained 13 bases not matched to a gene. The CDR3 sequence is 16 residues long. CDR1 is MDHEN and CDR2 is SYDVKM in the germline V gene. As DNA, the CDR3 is TGTGCCAGCAACTCCCCCGGGACAGGGTTTGGCTATGGCTACACCTTC. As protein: CASNSPGTGFGYGYTF.

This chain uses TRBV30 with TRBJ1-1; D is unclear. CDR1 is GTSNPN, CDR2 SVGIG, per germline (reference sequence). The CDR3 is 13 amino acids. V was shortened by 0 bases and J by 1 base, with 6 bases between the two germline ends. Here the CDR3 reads CAWSVYGNTEAFF. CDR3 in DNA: TGTGCCTGGAGTGTTTACGGGAACACTGAAGCTTTCTTT.

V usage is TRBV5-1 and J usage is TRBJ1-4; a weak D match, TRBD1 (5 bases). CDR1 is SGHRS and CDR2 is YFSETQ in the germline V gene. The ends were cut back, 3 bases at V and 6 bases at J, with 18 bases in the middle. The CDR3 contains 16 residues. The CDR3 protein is CASSSGGTASYEKLFF. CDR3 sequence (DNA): TGCGCCAGCAGCTCGGGCGGGACGGCCTCCTATGAAAAACTGTTTTTT.

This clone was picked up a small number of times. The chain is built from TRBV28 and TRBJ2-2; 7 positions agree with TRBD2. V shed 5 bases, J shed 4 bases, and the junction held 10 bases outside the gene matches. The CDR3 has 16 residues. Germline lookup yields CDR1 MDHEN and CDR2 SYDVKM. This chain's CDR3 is CASSPPTSEGTGELFF. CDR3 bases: TGTGCCAGCAGTCCACCCACTAGCGAGGGCACCGGGGAGCTGTTTTTT.

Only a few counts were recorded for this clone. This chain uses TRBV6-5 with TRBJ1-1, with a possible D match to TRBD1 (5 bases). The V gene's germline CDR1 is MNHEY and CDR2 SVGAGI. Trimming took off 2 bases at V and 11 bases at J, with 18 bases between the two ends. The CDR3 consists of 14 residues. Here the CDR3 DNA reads TGTGCCAGCAGTTACACTCAATCCGAGACAGAGGCTTTCTTT. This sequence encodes CASSYTQSETEAFF.

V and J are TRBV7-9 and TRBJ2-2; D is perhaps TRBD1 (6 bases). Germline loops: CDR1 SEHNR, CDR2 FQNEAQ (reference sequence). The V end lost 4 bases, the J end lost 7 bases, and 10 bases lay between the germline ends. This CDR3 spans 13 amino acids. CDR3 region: CASSSDRNGELFF. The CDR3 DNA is TGTGCCAGCAGCTCGGACAGAAACGGGGAGCTGTTTTTT.

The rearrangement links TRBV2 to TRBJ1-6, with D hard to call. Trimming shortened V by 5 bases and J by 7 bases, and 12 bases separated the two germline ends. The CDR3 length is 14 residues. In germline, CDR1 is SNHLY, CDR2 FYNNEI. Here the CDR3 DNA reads TGTGCCAGCAGTCGCGGCGGTGGGAATTCACCCCTCCACTTT. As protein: CASSRGGGNSPLHF.

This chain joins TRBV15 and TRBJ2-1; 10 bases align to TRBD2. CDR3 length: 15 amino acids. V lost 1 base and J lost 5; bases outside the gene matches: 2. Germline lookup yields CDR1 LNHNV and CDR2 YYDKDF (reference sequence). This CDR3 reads CATSRGLAGDNEQFF. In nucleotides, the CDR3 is TGTGCCACCAGCAGAGGGCTAGCGGGAGACAATGAGCAGTTCTTC.

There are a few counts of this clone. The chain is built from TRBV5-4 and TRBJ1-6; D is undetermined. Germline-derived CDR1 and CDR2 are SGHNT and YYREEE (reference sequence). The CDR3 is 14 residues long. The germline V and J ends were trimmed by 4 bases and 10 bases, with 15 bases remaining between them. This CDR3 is CASSMFSNASPLHF. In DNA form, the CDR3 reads TGTGCCAGCAGCATGTTTTCTAATGCCTCACCCCTCCACTTT.

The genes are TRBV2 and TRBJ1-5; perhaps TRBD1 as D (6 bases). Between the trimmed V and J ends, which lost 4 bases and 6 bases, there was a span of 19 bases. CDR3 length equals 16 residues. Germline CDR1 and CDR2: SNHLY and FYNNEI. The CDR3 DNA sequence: TGTGCCAGCAGTGCCCCAGGGGTAGTAAGTCGTCAGCCCCAGCATTTT. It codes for CASSAPGVVSRQPQHF. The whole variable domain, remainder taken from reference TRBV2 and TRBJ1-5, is EPEVTQTPSHQVTQMGQEVILRCVPISNHLYFYWYRQILGQKVEFLVSFYNNEISEKSEIFDDQFSVERPDGSNFTLKIRSTKLEDSAMYFCASSAPGVVSRQPQHFGDGTRLSIL.

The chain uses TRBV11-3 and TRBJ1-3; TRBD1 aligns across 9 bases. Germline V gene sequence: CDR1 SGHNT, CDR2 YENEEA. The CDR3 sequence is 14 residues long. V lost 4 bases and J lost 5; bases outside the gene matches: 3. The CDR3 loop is CASSSGTGRNTIYF. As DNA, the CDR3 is TGTGCCAGCAGCTCCGGGACAGGGAGAAACACCATATATTTT.

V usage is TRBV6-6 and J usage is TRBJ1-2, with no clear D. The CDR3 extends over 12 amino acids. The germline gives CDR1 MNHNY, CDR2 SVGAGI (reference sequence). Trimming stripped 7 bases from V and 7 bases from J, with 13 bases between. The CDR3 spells CASKEGPGGYTF. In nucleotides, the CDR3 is TGTGCCAGCAAGGAGGGCCCCGGTGGCTACACCTTC.